Listed here are 19 T cell receptor beta chains from one sample, sequenced in a study of blood T cell repertoires in COVID-19. Assay: immunoSEQ multiplex PCR; the TCRdb copy retains only in-frame clones and omits some. Found here are about 160,000 clones, 80% of them singletons; the top ten hold 3% to 3.5%. Sequencing input: PBMCs or T cells enriched from blood (not recorded which). The receptors shown here come from a woman in her sixties who had recovered from COVID-19.

This clone appeared a few times. V and J are TRBV6-5 and TRBJ1-2; 7 nucleotides align to TRBD1. Germline V gene sequence: CDR1 MNHEY, CDR2 SVGAGI. J gave up 3 bases and V 7 bases, and 8 bases lay outside the gene matches. This CDR3 is built from 14 residues. In DNA, the CDR3 is TGTGCCAGCAAGGGGGCGGGCAGCTACTATGGCTACACCTTC. This encodes CASKGAGSYYGYTF.

There are a few counts of this clone. This sequence joins TRBV24-1 and TRBJ2-3, with TRBD2 identical over 13 bases. Germline CDR1 is KGHDR and CDR2 is SFDVKD. This CDR3 contains 18 residues. The ends lost 4 bases at V and 4 bases at J; junction bases unmatched: 10. CDR3 sequence reads: CATSDPATSGGAADTQYF. CDR3 sequence (DNA): TGTGCCACCAGTGACCCCGCCACTAGCGGGGGGGCAGCAGATACGCAGTATTTT.

This clone was seen a few times. The rearrangement uses TRBV6-4 and TRBJ2-1; tentatively, D is TRBD1 (5 bases). The CDR3 is made up of 14 amino acids. The V end lost 8 bases, the J end lost 3 bases, and 14 bases lay between the germline ends. Germline V gene data show CDR1 as MRHNA and CDR2 as SNTAGT. The CDR3 DNA sequence: TGTGCCAGCCTTCAGGGAAATTGCTACAATGAGCAGTTCTTC. Protein product: CASLQGNCYNEQFF.

The chain links TRBV3-1 (or the pseudogene TRBV3-2) to TRBJ2-1; 12 bases map to TRBD2. The CDR3 extends over 15 amino acids. Germline trimming cut 6 bases from V and 9 bases from J; bases unmatched to any gene: 9. Germline V lookup: CDR1 LGHDT, CDR2 YNNKEL (reference sequence). CDR3 protein: CASSLAGGEMGEQFF. CDR3 DNA sequence: TGTGCCAGCAGTCTAGCGGGGGGGGAGATGGGTGAGCAGTTCTTC.

V usage is TRBV10-1 and J usage is TRBJ2-1, with a weak D call TRBD2 (5 bases). The CDR3 length is 13 residues. The germline V and J ends were trimmed by 0 bases and 8 bases, with 8 bases remaining between them. Germline assignment: CDR1 WNHNN and CDR2 SYGVQD (reference sequence). The CDR3, as DNA: TGCGCCAGCAGTGAGTCTTTGAGGGATGAGCAGTTCTTC. It is translated as CASSESLRDEQFF.

V usage is TRBV19 and J usage is TRBJ2-2; TRBD1 matches 9 bases. CDR3 length: 13 amino acids. Trimming took 6 bases from V and 13 from J; bases not matched to a gene: 9. Germline loops: CDR1 LNHDA, CDR2 SQIVND (reference sequence). The DNA for the CDR3 is TGTGCCAGTAGCACCCGGGACAGGGAGAGGCTGTTTTTT. It encodes CASSTRDRERLFF.

This clone was seen once. The V call is TRBV18, the J call TRBJ1-1; a weak D match, TRBD1 (5 bases). Germline V gene sequence: CDR1 KGHSH, CDR2 LQKENI. The CDR3 covers 14 residues. With 2 bases removed from V and 1 base from J, the gap between germline ends came to 8 bases. This chain's CDR3 is CASSPVRANTEAFF. CDR3 nucleotides: TGTGCCAGCTCACCAGTCAGGGCGAACACTGAAGCTTTCTTT.

This chain joins TRBV18 and TRBJ2-7; 11 bases match TRBD2. Germline CDR1 is KGHSH and CDR2 is LQKENI. The V segment lost 6 bases and the J segment 2 bases; nucleotides outside the gene matches: 6. The CDR3 has 15 residues. This CDR3 reads CASSEGTSGAYEQYF. The CDR3 nucleotides are TGTGCCAGCTCGGAGGGGACTAGCGGAGCCTACGAGCAGTACTTC.

The J gene is TRBJ1-5, the V gene TRBV6-1, with 8 bases identical to TRBD1. The CDR3 consists of 16 residues. V was pared by 4 bases and J by 3 bases, with 8 bases of the junction left unmatched. Germline values: CDR1 MNHNS, CDR2 SASEGT. The CDR3 nucleotides read TGTGCCAGCAGTGGAACGGGACAGGACCACAATCAGCCCCAGCATTTT. It codes for CASSGTGQDHNQPQHF.

Comments on this clone: Additional DNA sequences in this sample encode the identical CDR3. This chain uses TRBV30 with TRBJ1-1; possibly TRBD1 for D (5 bases). Germline CDR1 reads GTSNPN; CDR2 reads SVGIG (reference sequence). Trimming stripped 0 bases from V and 1 base from J, with 6 bases between. The CDR3 totals 13 residues. The CDR3 bases are TGTGCCTGGAGTGTTAGGGGGAACACTGAAGCTTTCTTT. Protein sequence: CAWSVRGNTEAFF.

This clone appeared a single time. The genes are TRBV3-1 (or the pseudogene TRBV3-2) and TRBJ2-5; 12 bases fit TRBD1. After removal of 0 bases from V and 5 bases from J, the junction contained 4 bases not matched to a gene. This CDR3 comprises 16 residues. Looked up from germline, CDR1 is LGHDT and CDR2 is YNNKEL (reference sequence). Here the CDR3 reads CASSQEGQGARETQYF. CDR3 nucleotides: TGTGCCAGCAGCCAAGAGGGACAGGGGGCGAGGGAGACCCAGTACTTC.

CDR3 DNA sequence: TGTGCCAGCAGTTTAGGAGGTTCTGGGGAGCAGTACTTC. Residues: CASSLGGSGEQYF. The genes are TRBV27 and TRBJ2-7, with D possibly being TRBD2 (5 bases). CDR1 and CDR2 (germline): MNHEY, SMNVEV (reference sequence). Trimming cost V 2 bases and J 7 bases, with 12 bases left between them. This CDR3 has 13 amino acids.

The gene calls are TRBV5-1 and TRBJ2-1, with a weak D call TRBD2 (8 bases). Germline V gives CDR1 SGHRS, CDR2 YFSETQ. Trimming shortened V by 2 bases and J by 2 bases, and 17 bases separated the two germline ends. The length of the CDR3 is 17 residues. CDR3 sequence: CASSFQGGAGAYNEQFF. CDR3 nucleotide sequence: TGCGCCAGCAGCTTCCAGGGGGGAGCGGGGGCCTACAATGAGCAGTTCTTC. Using reference TRBV5-1 and TRBJ2-1 for the parts outside the CDR3, the full variable domain is KAGVTQTPRYLIKTRGQQVTLSCSPISGHRSVSWYQQTPGQGLQFLFEYFSETQRNKGNFPGRFSGRQFSNSRSEMNVSTLELGDSALYLCASSFQGGAGAYNEQFFGPGTRLTVL.

This clone was seen more than once but under ten times. The V gene is TRBV18, the J gene TRBJ1-2, with TRBD1 matching 8 bases. The CDR3 is 15 residues long. In germline, CDR1 is KGHSH, CDR2 LQKENI. J lost 1 base, V lost 2 bases, and 3 bases had no gene match. The CDR3 loop reads CASSPSTGVNYGYTF. The CDR3 coding sequence is TGTGCCAGCTCACCATCGACAGGGGTTAACTATGGCTACACCTTC.

The CDR3 sequence is CASSLGGFRSPLHF. The CDR3 nucleotides read TGTGCCAGCAGCTTGGGAGGGTTTAGGTCACCCCTCCACTTT. This chain links TRBV5-6 with TRBJ1-6; D gene uncertain. The CDR3 is 14 residues long. The V end was cut by 0 bases, the J end by 10 bases, with 11 bases between. Germline CDR1 SGHDT, CDR2 YYEEEE.

Only a few counts were recorded for this clone. The chain recombines TRBV4-1 with TRBJ2-2; 7 bases agree with TRBD1. CDR1 is MGHRA and CDR2 is YSYEKL in the germline V gene. V shed 4 bases and J 3 bases; nucleotides not matched to a gene: 5. This CDR3 has 15 residues. CDR3 DNA sequence: TGCGCCAGCAGCCCGGGGACAGAAGACACCGGGGAGCTGTTTTTT. It encodes CASSPGTEDTGELFF.

The genes are TRBV7-6 and TRBJ1-1; a possible D gene is TRBD1 (6 bases). The CDR3 runs to 11 residues. CDR1 and CDR2 (germline): SGHVS, FNYEAQ. V dropped 6 bases and J dropped 12 bases, with 14 bases sitting between them. CDR3 region: CASRNRVRTFF. Written as DNA, the CDR3 is TGTGCCAGCAGGAACAGGGTTAGAACTTTCTTT.

This clone was observed a handful of times. The chain is built from TRBV18 and TRBJ2-5, with TRBD1 as a possible D gene (6 bases). V lost 2 bases to trimming and J lost 4 bases, with 11 bases between them. The CDR3 length is 14 residues. Germline V gene sequence: CDR1 KGHSH, CDR2 LQKENI. The CDR3 DNA sequence: TGTGCCAGCTCACCAAGTCAACAGGGAGAGACCCAGTACTTC. It codes for CASSPSQQGETQYF.

This chain uses TRBV21-1 with TRBJ2-2; the listed D gene, TRBD1, was not tested against the DNA. TRBV21-1 is given as a pseudogene. The length of the CDR3 is 16 residues. The CDR3 loop reads CASSLKTGDSTGELFF. As DNA, the CDR3 is TGTGCCAGCAGCTTAAAAACGGGTGACAGCACCGGGGAGCTGTTTTTT.